Included here is one TCR beta chain sequence, with context. The data were obtained in a study of blood T cell repertoires in COVID-19. The wider study: The United States, Italy and Spain supplied acute and convalescent COVID-19 samples.

Original methodology: Reference gene primer amplification gave estimated nucleated cell counts. Generated by immunoSEQ multiplex PCR, the TCRdb table keeps only in-frame clones and is missing some. The V and J calls and the clone size are those of that table, but D and trimming were determined from the DNA. In the table there are about 180,000 clones, around 86% of which are singletons. Recruited during active infection, patients (from Seattle) were subsequently followed longitudinally. Per the germline V gene, CDR1 is MNHNY and CDR2 is SVGAGI (reference sequence). The V end lost 0 bases, the J end lost 7 bases, and 10 bases lay between the germline ends. The CDR3 loop spans 14 amino acids.

The sequenced sample was peripheral blood. The rearrangement uses TRBV6-6 and TRBJ1-5, with D hard to call. The receptor was isolated from a woman aged 70-85 years with COVID-19, enrolled during active disease. CDR3 sequence (DNA): TGTGCCAGCAGTTACTCTGCGGTAGAACAGCCCCAGCATTTT. Amino acid sequence: CASSYSAVEQPQHF.